Below, one T cell receptor (beta chain) is given with its context. No antigen is known for it. The data derive from a study of T cell repertoires in aging, cancer and after chemotherapy. In the study overall: Six age groups, ranging from 30 or younger to 70 or older, included the donors. Healthy donor repertoires were recorded over several months to years and showed clear clonal overlap.

CDR1 is MDHEN, CDR2 SYDVKM, per germline. The CDR3 consists of 16 residues. The ends were cut back, 8 bases at V and 1 base at J, with 17 bases in the middle. Study-wide results and caveats: Loss of evenness, beyond lost richness, contributed to age-related TCR diversity decline in cancer patients.

Multiplex touch-down PCR with TRB-A/B primers amplified rearranged V-D-J TRB sequences. In TCRdb, the multiplex PCR reads were re-called with MiXCR into one record per CDR3 protein. The table shows over 10,000 distinct CDR3 sequences, with roughly 25% occurring only once. The template was genomic DNA from peripheral blood, not RNA. The chain combines TRBV28 with TRBJ1-4; D uncertain. Material: blood. The sequence was collected from a human donor in good health. The CDR3 region is CASGDGPGRTNEKLFF. In DNA form, the CDR3 reads TGTGCCAGCGGTGACGGACCGGGCCGAACTAATGAAAAACTGTTTTTT.